The clone carrying this T cell receptor (beta chain) was picked up many times. Germline V CDR1 and CDR2: MDHEN, SYDVKM. The CDR3 is made up of 16 amino acids. With V trimmed by 4 bases and J by 10 bases, 10 bases remained unmatched. The data are from a study of chronic HIV infection and antiretroviral therapy. MiXCR, applied by TCRdb to the 5' RACE reads, yields one record per CDR3 protein. The table lists approximately 40,000 distinct CDR3 sequences, approximately 7.4% of them singletons, with over 2.5% in the top ten. Sequencing was performed on peripheral blood. The TCR sequence derives from an adult who had HIV and had not received antiretroviral therapy, or was an uninfected healthy control (not recorded which). The V and J genes are TRBV28 and TRBJ2-1, with 13 bases that match TRBD2. The CDR3 DNA reads TGTGCCAGCAGTTCCGGAGGACTAGCGGGAGAGGAGGAGCAGTTCTTC. Its translation: CASSSGGLAGEEEQFF.